The 14 T cell receptor beta chains below were found in one sample sequenced in a study of graft-versus-host responses after intestinal transplantation. The method was immunoSEQ multiplex PCR; TCRdb's version includes in-frame clones alone and lacks a portion of them. The sample has around 38,000 clones, over 80% seen once. This specimen was PBMCs, taken around 1,000 days after transplant. Source of these receptors: a human patient who received an intestinal transplant, so some T cells may come from the graft donor.

V and J are TRBV4-1 and TRBJ2-7; perhaps TRBD2 as D (5 bases). Germline V gene data show CDR1 as MGHRA and CDR2 as YSYEKL. CDR3 size: 14 residues. The V end lost 2 bases, the J end lost 1 base, and 9 bases lay between the germline ends. The CDR3 is CASSQHPGSYEQYF. The CDR3 DNA sequence: TGCGCCAGCAGCCAACACCCGGGGTCCTACGAGCAGTACTTC.

The chain links TRBV10-3 to TRBJ1-5; 7 bases align to TRBD1. Germline lookup yields CDR1 ENHRY and CDR2 SYGVKD. The J segment lost 1 base and the V segment lost 7 bases, leaving 19 bases of the junction unmatched. This CDR3 region has 19 residues. In DNA form, the CDR3 reads TGTGCCATCAAAGGGGACAGAGAAACCCAAAGTGCGAGCAATCAGCCCCAGCATTTT. Protein product: CAIKGDRETQSASNQPQHF.

To note about this clone: Other DNA sequences in this sample translate to the same CDR3. This chain joins TRBV28 and TRBJ1-4; 7 bases align to TRBD1. The V gene's germline CDR1 is MDHEN and CDR2 SYDVKM. The trim removed 6 bases at V and 5 bases at J, leaving 6 bases unmatched. The CDR3 has 14 amino acids. The CDR3 DNA is TGTGCCAGCAGCCGGGGACAGTCAAATGAAAAACTGTTTTTT. It translates to CASSRGQSNEKLFF.

The V call is TRBV6-4, the J call TRBJ1-1; 9 bases line up with TRBD1. Trimming took 5 bases from V and 5 from J; bases not matched to a gene: 3. There are 13 residues in the CDR3. Germline V gene data show CDR1 as MRHNA and CDR2 as SNTAGT. CDR3 sequence reads: CASSPTGGTEAFF. Written as DNA, the CDR3 is TGTGCCAGCAGTCCGACAGGGGGGACTGAAGCTTTCTTT.

The V gene is TRBV28, the J gene TRBJ1-5, with D unclear. This CDR3 is 15 amino acids long. Looked up from germline, CDR1 is MDHEN and CDR2 is SYDVKM. Trimming took off 6 bases at V and 0 bases at J, with 12 bases between the two ends. As DNA, the CDR3 is TGTGCCAGCAGGCAAAGAGATTTTAGCAATCAGCCCCAGCATTTT. Translated: CASRQRDFSNQPQHF.

A few counts support this clone. The genes are TRBV7-9 and TRBJ1-2; 7 bases match TRBD1. Germline V gene data show CDR1 as SEHNR and CDR2 as FQNEAQ (reference sequence). CDR3 length equals 14 residues. The ends lost 3 bases at V and 4 bases at J; junction bases unmatched: 5. CDR3 in amino acids: CASSFVGGRYGYTF. Here the CDR3 DNA reads TGTGCCAGCAGCTTCGTAGGGGGCCGCTATGGCTACACCTTC.

In this sample, this clone turned up a few times. The chain is built from TRBV6-6 and TRBJ2-7; D is undetermined. V was pared by 0 bases and J by 3 bases, with 3 bases between. The CDR3 consists of 12 residues. Germline assignment: CDR1 MNHNY and CDR2 SVGAGI (reference sequence). The CDR3 spells CASSYSNYEQYF. CDR3 sequence (DNA): TGTGCCAGCAGTTACTCGAACTACGAGCAGTACTTC.

This rearrangement joins TRBV5-6 to TRBJ2-7; D is ambiguous. V was cut by 0 bases and J by 2 bases, with 9 bases left in between. CDR3 length: 14 amino acids. The germline V gene has CDR1 SGHDT and CDR2 YYEEEE. This CDR3 is CASSLGAFPYEQYF. The CDR3, as DNA: TGTGCCAGCAGCTTGGGGGCCTTTCCCTACGAGCAGTACTTC.

The chain is built from TRBV5-6 and TRBJ1-5, with TRBD1 matching over 7 bases. The junction had 3 bases not matched to a gene; V was cut back by 1 base and J by 5 bases. This CDR3 has 14 amino acids. Germline-derived CDR1 and CDR2 are SGHDT and YYEEEE. The CDR3 nucleotides are TGTGCCAGCAGCTTGAACAGGGGCGATCAGCCCCAGCATTTT. It translates to CASSLNRGDQPQHF.

The gene calls are TRBV11-1 and TRBJ1-3; D is perhaps TRBD1 (6 bases). Germline V lookup: CDR1 SGHAT, CDR2 FQDESV (reference sequence). The CDR3 runs to 17 residues. V was trimmed by 1 base and J by 0 bases, leaving 13 bases between them. Here the CDR3 reads CASSLDWGPSSGNTIYF. Written as DNA, the CDR3 is TGTGCCAGCAGCTTAGATTGGGGGCCCAGCTCTGGAAACACCATATATTTT.

This clone was detected a few times. The chain has TRBV18 and TRBJ2-2; TRBD1 or TRBD2 may be the D gene (5 bases each). Trimming left V 6 bases short and J 3 bases short, with 14 bases between. The CDR3 spans 15 residues. Germline-derived CDR1 and CDR2 are KGHSH and LQKENI. The CDR3 nucleotides are TGTGCCAGCTCTCGCCTGGGACCAGACACCGGGGAGCTGTTTTTT. Its protein product is CASSRLGPDTGELFF.

This chain links TRBV5-4 with TRBJ2-5; 7 bases are a match to TRBD1. This CDR3 is built from 14 residues. V lost 4 bases and J lost 6; bases outside the gene matches: 9. Germline-derived CDR1 and CDR2 are SGHNT and YYREEE (reference sequence). CDR3 residues: CASSLDRALKTQYF. For the CDR3, the DNA is TGTGCCAGCAGCCTCGACAGGGCTCTAAAGACCCAGTACTTC.

This chain connects TRBV28 to TRBJ2-7; D possibly corresponds to TRBD1 (6 bases). The V end was cut by 5 bases, the J end by 2 bases, with 13 bases between. Germline V gene data show CDR1 as MDHEN and CDR2 as SYDVKM. The CDR3 contains 14 residues. CDR3 nucleotides: TGTGCCAGCAGTCCCGACAGGTATCCCTACGAGCAGTACTTC. Protein product: CASSPDRYPYEQYF.

This clone has more than one count but fewer than ten. The chain links TRBV18 to TRBJ2-3; D unclear. Germline CDR1 and CDR2: KGHSH and LQKENI. V was trimmed by 4 bases and J by 3 bases, leaving 2 bases between them. The CDR3 sequence is 11 residues long. CDR3 region: CASSQTDTQYF. In DNA form, the CDR3 reads TGTGCCAGCTCACAAACAGATACGCAGTATTTT.